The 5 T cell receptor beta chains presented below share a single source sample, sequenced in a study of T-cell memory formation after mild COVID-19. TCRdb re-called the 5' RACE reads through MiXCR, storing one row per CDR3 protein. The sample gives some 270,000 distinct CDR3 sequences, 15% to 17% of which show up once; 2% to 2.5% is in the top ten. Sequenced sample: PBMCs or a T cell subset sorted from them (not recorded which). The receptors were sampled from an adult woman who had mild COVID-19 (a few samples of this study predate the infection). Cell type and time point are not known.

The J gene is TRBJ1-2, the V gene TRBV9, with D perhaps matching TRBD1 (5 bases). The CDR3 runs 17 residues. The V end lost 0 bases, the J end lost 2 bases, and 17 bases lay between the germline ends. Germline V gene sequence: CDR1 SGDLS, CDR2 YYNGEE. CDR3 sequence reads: CASSVGPEGLHNYGYTF. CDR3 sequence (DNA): TGTGCCAGCAGCGTAGGACCAGAGGGGCTGCACAACTATGGCTACACCTTC.

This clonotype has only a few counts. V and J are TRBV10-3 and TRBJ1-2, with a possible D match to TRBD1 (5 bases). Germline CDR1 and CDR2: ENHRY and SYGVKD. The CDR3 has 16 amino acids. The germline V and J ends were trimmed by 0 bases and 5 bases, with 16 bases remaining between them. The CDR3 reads CAISESIFRGNYGYTF. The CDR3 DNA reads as TGTGCCATCAGTGAGTCGATATTTCGGGGGAATTATGGCTACACCTTC.

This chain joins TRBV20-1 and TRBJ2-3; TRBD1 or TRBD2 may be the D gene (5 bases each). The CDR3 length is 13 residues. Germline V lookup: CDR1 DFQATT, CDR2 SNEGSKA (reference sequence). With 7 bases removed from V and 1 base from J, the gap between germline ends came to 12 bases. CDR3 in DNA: TGCAGTGTGAGGGGCAGGGGCACAGATACGCAGTATTTT. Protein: CSVRGRGTDTQYF.

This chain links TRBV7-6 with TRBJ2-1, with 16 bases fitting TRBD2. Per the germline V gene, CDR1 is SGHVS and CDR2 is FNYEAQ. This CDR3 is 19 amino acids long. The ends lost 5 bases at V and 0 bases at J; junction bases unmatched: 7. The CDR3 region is CASSPDGTSGRASYNEQFF. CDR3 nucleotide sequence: TGTGCCAGCAGCCCCGACGGGACTAGCGGGAGGGCCTCCTACAATGAGCAGTTCTTC.

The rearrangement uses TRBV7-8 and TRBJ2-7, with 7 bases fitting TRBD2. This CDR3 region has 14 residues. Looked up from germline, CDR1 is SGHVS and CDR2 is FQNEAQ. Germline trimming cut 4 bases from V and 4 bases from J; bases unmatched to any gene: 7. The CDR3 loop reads CASSYVGGKYEQYF. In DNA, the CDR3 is TGTGCCAGCAGCTACGTGGGGGGGAAGTACGAGCAGTACTTC.